The clone carrying this T cell receptor beta chain was detected only a few times. Its antigen is undetermined. The data derive from a study of T-cell memory formation after mild COVID-19. TCRdb re-called the 5' RACE reads through MiXCR, storing one row per CDR3 protein. The sample includes hundreds of thousands of distinct CDR3 sequences, around 20% of them seen just once. Notes on the study in general: Clones contracting over day 15 to 85 were CD4/CD8 balanced, with later expanders leaning CD4+.

The CDR3 has 14 amino acids. V lost 2 bases to trimming and J lost 5 bases, with 13 bases between them. Germline V lookup: CDR1 DFQATT, CDR2 SNEGSKA (reference sequence). Material: PBMCs or a T cell subset sorted from them (not recorded which). This receptor was obtained from a man aged 18 to 29 who had mild COVID-19 (a few samples of this study predate the infection). Cell type and time point are not known. The chain combines TRBV20-1 with TRBJ1-5, with D perhaps matching TRBD1 (6 bases). Here the CDR3 reads CSARNRDTHQPQHF. The CDR3 DNA sequence: TGCAGTGCTAGAAACCGGGACACCCATCAGCCCCAGCATTTT.